Below, 12 T cell receptor beta chains from the same sample are listed, as sequenced in a study of cytomegalovirus exposure and HLA in healthy donors. It was with 60 Vbeta and 13 Jbeta primers that the PCR ran. The method was immunoSEQ multiplex PCR; TCRdb's version includes in-frame clones alone and lacks a portion of them. This repertoire shows roughly 160,000 clones, approximately 78% found once; its top ten account for around 6.7%. The sequencing sample was made of PBMCs. The receptors come from a woman aged 25-40 years in good health and CMV-seropositive.

This rearrangement joins TRBV27 to TRBJ2-7; TRBD2 agrees at 8 bases. The J segment lost 3 bases and the V segment lost 4 bases, leaving 8 bases of the junction unmatched. The germline V gene has CDR1 MNHEY and CDR2 SMNVEV (reference sequence). This CDR3 contains 15 residues. CDR3 in amino acids: CASSSWGSGNYEQYF. The CDR3 bases are TGTGCCAGCAGTTCCTGGGGTAGCGGGAACTACGAGCAGTACTTC.

This sequence joins TRBV7-3 and TRBJ1-1; 7 bases are shared with TRBD1. The germline V gene encodes CDR1 SGHTA and CDR2 FQGTGA. V shed 3 bases and J 0 bases; nucleotides not matched to a gene: 10. The CDR3 is 17 residues long. The CDR3: CASSFYRGGQMNTEAFF. The DNA of the CDR3 is TGTGCCAGCAGCTTCTACCGGGGGGGACAGATGAACACTGAAGCTTTCTTT. Using reference TRBV7-3 and TRBJ1-1 for the parts outside the CDR3, the full variable domain is GAGVSQTPSNKVTEKGKYVELRCDPISGHTALYWYRQSLGQGPEFLIYFQGTGAADDSGLPNDRFFAVRPEGSVSTLKIQRTERGDSAVYLCASSFYRGGQMNTEAFFGQGTRLTVV.

This rearrangement joins TRBV5-1 to TRBJ1-2; TRBD1 aligns across 7 bases. The CDR3 totals 14 residues. V was pared by 6 bases and J by 0 bases, with 5 bases of the junction left unmatched. Germline V gene sequence: CDR1 SGHRS, CDR2 YFSETQ. The CDR3 DNA reads as TGCGCCAGCACAGTGGGACAGACTAACTATGGCTACACCTTC. This gives the protein CASTVGQTNYGYTF.

A single count supports this clone. The genes are TRBV5-4 and TRBJ1-3, with D unresolved. The CDR3 extends over 16 amino acids. V lost 0 bases, J lost 1 base, and 11 bases lay in between. The germline gives CDR1 SGHNT, CDR2 YYREEE (reference sequence). This CDR3 reads CASSLEMAGSGNTIYF. The CDR3 region has the DNA TGTGCCAGCAGCTTGGAGATGGCGGGATCTGGAAACACCATATATTTT. The full variable domain, completed using reference TRBV5-4 and TRBJ1-3, is ETGVTQSPTHLIKTRGQQVTLRCSSQSGHNTVSWYQQALGQGPQFIFQYYREEENGRGNFPPRFSGLQFPNYSSELNVNALELDDSALYLCASSLEMAGSGNTIYFGEGSWLTVV.

The chain carries TRBV5-1 and TRBJ2-5; 10 bases are shared with TRBD1. CDR1 SGHRS and CDR2 YFSETQ come from the germline V gene. The CDR3 contains 15 residues. The V segment lost 6 bases and the J segment 7 bases; nucleotides outside the gene matches: 12. CDR3 sequence (DNA): TGCGCCAGCACCCCCCGGGACCGGGACAGGGGGACCCAGTACTTC. Protein sequence: CASTPRDRDRGTQYF.

The chain uses TRBV7-8 and TRBJ2-3; 8 nucleotides match TRBD2. From germline, CDR1 is SGHVS and CDR2 FQNEAQ. V trimming: 4 bases; J trimming: 3 bases; junction bases outside the gene matches: 6. CDR3 length: 15 amino acids. The CDR3 reads CASSSHGGATDTQYF. The CDR3, as DNA: TGTGCCAGCAGCTCGCACGGGGGGGCAACAGATACGCAGTATTTT.

This chain joins TRBV5-4 and TRBJ2-3; D is undetermined. Trimming took 4 bases from V and 8 from J, leaving 14 bases between them. Germline values: CDR1 SGHNT, CDR2 YYREEE (reference sequence). There are 13 residues in the CDR3. CDR3 residues: CASSPGGDFTQYF. In DNA, the CDR3 is TGTGCCAGCAGCCCCGGCGGCGACTTTACGCAGTATTTT.

This clone was seen once. The chain uses TRBV30 and TRBJ1-6, with D possibly matching TRBD1 (5 bases). CDR3 size: 13 residues. Germline CDR1 reads GTSNPN; CDR2 reads SVGIG (reference sequence). Trimming shortened V by 4 bases and J by 9 bases, and 13 bases separated the two germline ends. The CDR3 nucleotides read TGTGCCTGGATGGTGGGGCTGGGTTCACCCCTCCACTTT. This gives the protein CAWMVGLGSPLHF.

The sample holds one count of this clone. This chain connects TRBV5-1 to TRBJ1-6, with D possibly matching TRBD1 (5 bases). CDR3 size: 17 residues. V was cut by 4 bases and J by 7 bases, with 21 bases left in between. Germline loops: CDR1 SGHRS, CDR2 YFSETQ. The CDR3 is CASSNLGVGGGNSPLHF. The CDR3 DNA reads as TGCGCCAGCAGCAACTTGGGAGTCGGGGGGGGGAATTCACCCCTCCACTTT.

This rearrangement joins TRBV28 to TRBJ2-7; 8 bases are shared with TRBD1. There are 14 residues in the CDR3. The V and J ends lost 3 bases and 3 bases, in that order; junction bases with no gene match: 4. The germline gives CDR1 MDHEN, CDR2 SYDVKM. This CDR3 reads CASSLGQAFYEQYF. For the CDR3, the DNA is TGTGCCAGCAGTTTGGGACAGGCCTTCTACGAGCAGTACTTC.

This chain connects TRBV18 to TRBJ1-2, with D tentatively TRBD1 (6 bases). The CDR3 has 13 residues. Germline assignment: CDR1 KGHSH and CDR2 LQKENI. V dropped 2 bases and J dropped 2 bases, with 6 bases sitting between them. CDR3 residues: CASSPGTNYGYTF. The CDR3 nucleotides are TGTGCCAGCTCACCAGGGACAAACTATGGCTACACCTTC.

This sequence joins TRBV5-1 and TRBJ1-1, with TRBD1 matching 9 bases. This CDR3 is 14 amino acids long. Trimming removed 3 bases from V and 9 bases from J; junction bases left unmatched: 9. The V gene's germline CDR1 is SGHRS and CDR2 YFSETQ. Here the CDR3 DNA reads TGCGCCAGCAGCTCAGACGGGACAGGGCGGAAAGCTTTCTTT. Residues: CASSSDGTGRKAFF. The variable domain in full, completed from reference TRBV5-1 and TRBJ1-1, reads KAGVTQTPRYLIKTRGQQVTLSCSPISGHRSVSWYQQTPGQGLQFLFEYFSETQRNKGNFPGRFSGRQFSNSRSEMNVSTLELGDSALYLCASSSDGTGRKAFFGQGTRLTVV.